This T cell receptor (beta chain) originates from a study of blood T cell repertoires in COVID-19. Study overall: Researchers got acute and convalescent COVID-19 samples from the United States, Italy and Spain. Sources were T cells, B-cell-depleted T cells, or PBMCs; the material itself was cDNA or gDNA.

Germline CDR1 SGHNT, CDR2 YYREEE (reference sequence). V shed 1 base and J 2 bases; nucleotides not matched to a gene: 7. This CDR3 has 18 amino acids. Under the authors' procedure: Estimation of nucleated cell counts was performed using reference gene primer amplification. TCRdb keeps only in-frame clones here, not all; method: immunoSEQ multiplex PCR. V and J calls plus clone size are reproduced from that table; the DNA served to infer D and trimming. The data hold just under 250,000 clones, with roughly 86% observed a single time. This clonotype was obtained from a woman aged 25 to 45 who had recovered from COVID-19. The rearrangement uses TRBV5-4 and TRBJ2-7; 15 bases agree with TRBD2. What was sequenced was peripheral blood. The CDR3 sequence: CASSLQGLAGGPAYEQYF. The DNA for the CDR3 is TGTGCCAGCAGCTTGCAGGGACTAGCGGGGGGCCCCGCCTACGAGCAGTACTTC. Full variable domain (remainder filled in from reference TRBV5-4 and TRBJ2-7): ETGVTQSPTHLIKTRGQQVTLRCSSQSGHNTVSWYQQALGQGPQFIFQYYREEENGRGNFPPRFSGLQFPNYSSELNVNALELDDSALYLCASSLQGLAGGPAYEQYFGPGTRLTVT.